A single sample gave rise to the 14 T cell receptor beta chains below, sequenced in a study of blood T cell repertoires in COVID-19. The repertoire was sequenced with immunoSEQ multiplex PCR; TCRdb's copy has only in-frame clones and lacks some. The table records about 140,000 clones, around 84% of them present only once. Input material: peripheral blood. These receptors were collected from a human donor with acute or convalescent COVID-19. The donor label of this sample is uncertain.

The genes are TRBV10-3 and TRBJ2-3; 11 bases are a match to TRBD2. The germline CDR1 and CDR2 sequences are ENHRY and SYGVKD. The CDR3 has 16 residues. J was trimmed by 3 bases and V by 7 bases; bases with no gene match: 9. DNA of the CDR3: TGTGCCATCAAGGGTAGCGGGAGGGCTTATACAGATACGCAGTATTTT. Translating gives CAIKGSGRAYTDTQYF.

The chain has TRBV5-1 and TRBJ2-1; TRBD1 might be the D (6 bases). The CDR3 length is 16 residues. Deletions cut 3 bases from V and 8 bases from J, with 21 bases between. Germline CDR1 and CDR2: SGHRS and YFSETQ. The DNA for the CDR3 is TGCGCCAGCAGCTCGCTCCGGGACAAGGGATTGGATGAGCAGTTCTTC. Protein sequence: CASSSLRDKGLDEQFF.

The chain employs TRBV5-6 and TRBJ1-2, with 7 bases fitting TRBD1. The CDR3 length is 16 residues. The V and J ends lost 4 bases and 0 bases, in that order; junction bases with no gene match: 9. The V gene's germline CDR1 is SGHDT and CDR2 YYEEEE. The CDR3 bases are TGTGCCAGCAGCCGTACAGGGGTTACCTCTAACTATGGCTACACCTTC. This encodes CASSRTGVTSNYGYTF.

The rearrangement joins TRBV3-1 (or the pseudogene TRBV3-2) to TRBJ1-1, with a possible D match to TRBD1 (5 bases). CDR1 and CDR2 from the germline V gene are LGHDT and YNNKEL (reference sequence). Trimming took 4 bases from V and 2 from J, leaving 17 bases between them. The CDR3 is made up of 16 amino acids. The CDR3: CASSLGNTGENTEAFF. The CDR3 nucleotides read TGTGCCAGCAGCCTAGGGAACACAGGAGAAAACACTGAAGCTTTCTTT.

Notes on this clone: Distinct nucleotide sequences in the sample also encode this CDR3. J is TRBJ2-3 and V is TRBV18, with 7 bases lining up with TRBD1. V dropped 3 bases and J dropped 2; count of bases not matched to a gene: 2. The CDR3 is 14 residues long. From germline, CDR1 is KGHSH and CDR2 LQKENI. The CDR3 region is CASSPGQSTDTQYF. The CDR3 nucleotides are TGTGCCAGCTCACCGGGACAGTCCACAGATACGCAGTATTTT. Combining the CDR3 with reference TRBV18 and TRBJ2-3 gives the whole variable domain NAGVMQNPRHLVRRRGQEARLRCSPMKGHSHVYWYRQLPEEGLKFMVYLQKENIIDESGMPKERFSAEFPKEGPSILRIQQVVRGDSAAYFCASSPGQSTDTQYFGPGTRLTVL.

In DNA form, the CDR3 reads TGTGCCAGCAGCCAAGATTTGGCCTATCGGGCAGATACGCAGTATTTT. This codes for CASSQDLAYRADTQYF. The chain recombines TRBV3-1 (or the pseudogene TRBV3-2) with TRBJ2-3; D unclear. The ends were cut back, 0 bases at V and 4 bases at J, with 14 bases in the middle. This CDR3 spans 16 amino acids. Germline loops: CDR1 LGHDT, CDR2 YNNKEL (reference sequence).

The V gene is TRBV2, the J gene TRBJ2-1, with 12 bases aligning to TRBD2. Germline V lookup: CDR1 SNHLY, CDR2 FYNNEI. The CDR3 is made up of 13 amino acids. V was pared by 8 bases and J by 7 bases, with 3 bases of the junction left unmatched. In nucleotides, the CDR3 is TGTGCCAGCCTAGCGGGAGGGCCAAATGAGCAGTTCTTC. This encodes CASLAGGPNEQFF.

The chain combines TRBV7-2 with TRBJ2-5, with TRBD1 as a possible D gene (5 bases). The germline V and J ends were trimmed by 1 base and 4 bases, with 13 bases remaining between them. CDR1 is SGHTA and CDR2 is FQGNSA in the germline V gene. The CDR3 covers 15 residues. The CDR3 loop reads CASSLGVQGLETQYF. The CDR3 DNA sequence: TGTGCCAGCAGCTTAGGAGTCCAGGGCTTAGAGACCCAGTACTTC.

This chain joins TRBV6-4 and TRBJ1-4, with D uncertain. This CDR3 comprises 13 residues. V was cut by 5 bases and J by 8 bases, with 12 bases left in between. Germline V gene lookup returns CDR1 MRHNA and CDR2 SNTAGT. CDR3 bases: TGTGCCAGCAGTTCGGGGATAGGGGAAAAACTGTTTTTT. Translating gives CASSSGIGEKLFF.

V usage is TRBV9 and J usage is TRBJ1-2; D is undetermined. CDR1 SGDLS and CDR2 YYNGEE come from the germline V gene. This CDR3 region has 14 residues. V lost 5 bases and J lost 2, with 13 bases in between. CDR3 nucleotides: TGTGCCAGCAGTAGCGGGTCCACCAACTATGGCTACACCTTC. Its translation: CASSSGSTNYGYTF.

The rearrangement links TRBV5-4 to TRBJ2-5; possibly TRBD2 for D (6 bases). This CDR3 contains 14 residues. Between the trimmed V and J ends, which lost 4 bases and 1 base, there was a span of 11 bases. Germline V gives CDR1 SGHNT, CDR2 YYREEE (reference sequence). The CDR3 sequence: CASSLGLPQETQYF. The CDR3 nucleotides read TGTGCCAGCAGCCTGGGACTCCCCCAAGAGACCCAGTACTTC.

The chain couples TRBV7-2 to TRBJ2-3, with D possibly being TRBD2 (5 bases). Germline loops: CDR1 SGHTA, CDR2 FQGNSA. V was shortened by 2 bases and J by 0 bases, with 9 bases between the two germline ends. This CDR3 comprises 15 residues. Here the CDR3 reads CASSLRRASTDTQYF. Written as DNA, the CDR3 is TGTGCCAGCAGCTTAAGGCGGGCTAGCACAGATACGCAGTATTTT.

The J gene is TRBJ1-1, the V gene TRBV27; a weak D match, TRBD1 (5 bases). There are 13 residues in the CDR3. The germline V gene has CDR1 MNHEY and CDR2 SMNVEV (reference sequence). The ends were cut back, 9 bases at V and 0 bases at J, with 11 bases in the middle. CDR3 in DNA: TGTGCCAGTGCGGACAACATGAACACTGAAGCTTTCTTT. Its protein is CASADNMNTEAFF.

The CDR3 DNA follows: TGCGCCAGCAGTCAACGTCTGGACAGGAAGGTCTACGAGCAGTACGTC. Protein: CASSQRLDRKVYEQYV. V and J are TRBV23-1 and TRBJ2-7; 7 bases fit TRBD1. TRBV23-1 is assigned to the ORF class and has an uncertain function. The CDR3 is made up of 16 amino acids. V lost 2 bases and J lost 3; bases outside the gene matches: 10.